This T cell receptor (beta chain) was identified during a study of T cell responses to AZD1222 COVID-19 vaccine (dated by TCRdb to the early 2020s). The study in broad terms: Because spike-specific TCR depth and breadth did not differ between the two schedules, AZD1222 recipients who got a second dose at roughly 4 weeks were pooled with those who got a second dose at roughly 12 weeks. Enrollment into the trials was organized by age into subgroups of 18-55, 56-69 and 70-plus years, and those subgroups contained approximately 150, 30 and 60 TCR-sequenced participants, respectively. A total of about 250 trial participants underwent TCR sequencing, of whom about 210 had received two doses of AZD1222 and 26 had received two doses of the MenACWY control vaccine. Results and caveats for the whole study, not just this receptor: Because no day 14 peak-response samples were available, repertoires were characterized only after the peak T cell response. Most participants were white British and females outnumbered males, and the authors suggested that clonal diversity may have been underestimated. Spike-specific TCR breadth and depth rose significantly after two AZD1222 doses compared with day 0 and with MenACWY recipients. In the small 56-69-year group, the increase in depth fell short of significance, most likely because of low power. Epitopes outside the regions mutated in the B.1.351 and B.1.1.7 variants were reportedly recognized by nearly half of the unique spike-specific TCRs. Conclusions about previously exposed vaccinees were limited because only a handful of AZD1222 recipients were SARS-CoV-2 seropositive at baseline. The whole spike protein was spanned by vaccine-associated CD4 TCRs, and dominant responses were seen in regions 160-218 and 743-854.

The CDR3 regions of human TCRbeta chains were analyzed by immunosequencing. Under the source paper's analysis protocol: Repertoire TCRs were matched against a reference library of SARS-CoV-2-specific TCRs generated with the MIRA antigen-specificity platform. Breadth meant the fraction of unique TCRs that were SARS-CoV-2-associated, whereas depth meant the fraction of total T cells that were SARS-CoV-2-associated. Each spike-specific TCR was assigned to its reactive spike region and to a CD4 or CD8 class using the MIRA data. Log10-transformed breadth and depth values were compared by one-way ANOVA with Sidak's multiple comparisons tests. Held by TCRdb, this immuneACCESS table contains in-frame sequences only and omits some clones. Under half of the omission traces to an unresolved V gene where checked; the cause of the rest is unknown. The V and J calls and clone size come from that table; D and trimming were worked out from the DNA. This sample has fewer than 45,000 clones in its table, and under 85% of those were observed once. Approximately 52% of the sample lies in the top ten.

Comments on this clone: Its cognate antigen has yet to be identified. No much larger clone exists at a distance of one base, and base qualities are not known.

For CDR1 and CDR2, the germline V gene lists MNHNS and SASEGT. Its CDR3 holds 15 amino acids, cysteine through phenylalanine. Solely the CDR3 DNA is kept, with 45 bases framed from the first base. At the junction V is shortened by 3 bases and J by 4 bases; bases outside the gene matches: 8. The time point label for this specimen denotes: baseline before first vaccination. The vaccinee samples were drawn from two UK trials, COV001 and COV002, one of which was a single-blind randomized controlled phase 2/3 trial testing AZD1222 (ChAdOx1 nCoV-19) in healthy adults. Trial participant PBMC samples were collected at day 0 and day 28 after the second dose for TCRbeta chain sequencing.

The sequence is built from TRBV6-1 and TRBJ1-2, with 7 middle bases fitting TRBD1. The sequencing used peripheral blood, collected on day 0 of AZD1222 vaccination. This clonotype was sampled from an adult in good health. The CDR3 protein is CASSDPGQTIYGYTF. The DNA is as follows: TGTGCCAGCAGTGACCCGGGACAGACTATCTATGGCTACACCTTC.